A selection of T cell receptor beta chains follows, all from one sample in a study of regulatory T cells in long-lasting Graves disease. TCRdb re-analysed the multiplex PCR reads in MiXCR, keeping a single row per CDR3 protein. The sample includes roughly 500,000 distinct CDR3 sequences, roughly 22% of them seen just once. Sequencing used peripheral blood mononuclear cells (PBMCs), obtained when the disease was refractory, from a patient treated with antithyroid drugs. These receptors were obtained from a female donor with Graves disease. CDR3s include the opening cysteine and the closing phenylalanine or tryptophan. A D gene is named only where the DNA matches it firmly. Expanded clones get a size class; other rows say once, few or many, or leave the size out.

D	size	V	J	DNA	CDR3
.	.	TRBV6-1	TRBJ1-2	TGTGCCAGCAGTCGGAGTGGCTTTGGCTACACCTTC	CASSRSGFGYTF
TRBD2	.	TRBV27	TRBJ2-7	TGTGCCAGCAGTCTCTCGACTAGCGGTGACGAGCAGTACTTC	CASSLSTSGDEQYF
.	many	TRBV28	TRBJ2-7	TGTGCCAGCCAAGGACCGACCAAACCCTACGAGCAGTACTTC	CASQGPTKPYEQYF
TRBD2	many	TRBV6-1	TRBJ2-7	TGTGCCAGCAGCGGACTAGCGGAATACGAGCAGTACTTC	CASSGLAEYEQYF
TRBD2	.	TRBV30	TRBJ2-4	TGTGCCTGGAGTGTAAGATCTAGCGGTCTAGCCAAAAACATTCAGTACTTC	CAWSVRSSGLAKNIQYF
.	.	TRBV20-1	TRBJ1-4	TGCAGTGCTAGGAACCCAGGGCCCCCGAATGAAAAACTGTTTTTT	CSARNPGPPNEKLFF
.	many	TRBV2	TRBJ1-4	TGTGCCAGCAGATTGCAGGCTGCAACTAATGAAAAACTGTTTTTT	CASRLQAATNEKLFF
TRBD1	few	TRBV27	TRBJ2-7	TGTGCCAGCAGTGCATGGGACAGATACTACGAGCAGTACTTC	CASSAWDRYYEQYF
.	few	TRBV3-1	TRBJ1-1	TGTGCCAGCAGCCAATTAGGGAATGGGAACAGGGACACTGAAGCTTTCTTT	CASSQLGNGNRDTEAFF
.	.	TRBV9	TRBJ2-7	TGTGCCAGCAGCGTAGACTCAGGTCCGCTCTACGAGCAGTACTTC	CASSVDSGPLYEQYF
.	few	TRBV18	TRBJ1-6	TGTGCCAGCTCACTTGGGACACCAACGGATAATTCACCCCTCCACTTT	CASSLGTPTDNSPLHF
TRBD1	many	TRBV6-5	TRBJ1-1	TGTGCCAGCAGTTTCCTGGGACAGGGGAACACTGAAGCTTTCTTT	CASSFLGQGNTEAFF
.	.	TRBV6-2/TRBV6-3	TRBJ2-7	TGTGCCAGCAGTTACTCTAGCGCAAACTCCTACGAGCAGTACTTC	CASSYSSANSYEQYF
.	few	TRBV29-1	TRBJ1-4	TGTCAAGGGGCTCTCGGGGAAAAACTGTTTTTT	CQGALGEKLFF
.	many	TRBV28	TRBJ2-2	TGTGCCAGCAAAGGGAACACCGGGGAGCTGTTTTTT	CASKGNTGELFF
.	many	TRBV2	TRBJ1-1	TGTGCCAGCAGCTCAGGGGATCGCACTGAAGCTTTCTTT	CASSSGDRTEAFF
.	.	TRBV6-1	TRBJ1-6	TGTGCCAGCAAGAAGGGGACCTATAATTCACCCCTCCACTTT	CASKKGTYNSPLHF
.	.	TRBV6-1	TRBJ1-5	TGTGCCAGCACCAGATATGATAGCAATCAGCCCCAGCATTTT	CASTRYDSNQPQHF
TRBD2	few	TRBV19	TRBJ2-1	TGTGCCAGTAGTATAGGGGTAGCTAGCGGGAAAAATGAGCAGTTCTTC	CASSIGVASGKNEQFF
.	many	TRBV28	TRBJ1-1	TGTGCCAGCGAAGAGAGGAACACTGAAGCTTTCTTT	CASEERNTEAFF
TRBD2	many	TRBV12-3/TRBV12-4	TRBJ2-7	TGTGCCAGCAGTTTAGGGCTAGCGGGGCGCTACGAGCAGTACTTC	CASSLGLAGRYEQYF
.	few	TRBV30	TRBJ2-4	TGTGCCTGGAGTGGGGCCTTAGCCAAAAACATTCAGTACTTC	CAWSGALAKNIQYF
.	many	TRBV28	TRBJ1-2	TGTGCCAGCAGTTTAAAGGGTGGTGGCTACACCTTC	CASSLKGGGYTF
.	.	TRBV9	TRBJ2-3	TGTGCCAGCAGCCCACGGACTACTAACACAGATACGCAGTATTTT	CASSPRTTNTDTQYF
.	many	TRBV6-1	TRBJ2-7	TGTGCCAGCACCCCAGACATTTACTACGAGCAGTACTTC	CASTPDIYYEQYF
.	many	TRBV6-2/TRBV6-3	TRBJ2-7	TGTGCCAGCAGTTCCCCCGGGACAAGCCAATCCTACGAGCAGTACTTC	CASSSPGTSQSYEQYF
.	few	TRBV19	TRBJ2-2	TGTGCCAGTAGAAGCGCCACGAACACCGGGGAGCTGTTTTTT	CASRSATNTGELFF
.	many	TRBV28	TRBJ2-7	TGTGCCAGCAGTTTAGCAGGAGAAACCCCCTACGAGCAGTACTTC	CASSLAGETPYEQYF
.	.	TRBV7-2	TRBJ2-7	TGTGCCAGCAGCCTTCCCGGGCCCACCTACGAGCGGTACTTC	CASSLPGPTYERYF
.	.	TRBV7-2	TRBJ1-6	TGTGCCAGCAGCTTATCAGGTGGTGTAGTGGGTTCACCCCTCCACTTT	CASSLSGGVVGSPLHF
.	.	TRBV2	TRBJ1-1	TGTGCCAGTGGTGGGGAAGCGAACACTGAAGCTTTCTTT	CASGGEANTEAFF
.	.	TRBV5-1	TRBJ1-3	TGCGCCAGCAGCTTGGGCGGCAGCTCTGGAAACACCATATATTTT	CASSLGGSSGNTIYF
.	.	TRBV4-3	TRBJ1-1	TGCGCCAGCAGCCAAGCCTGGGAGGGGCGGGCTTTCTTT	CASSQAWEGRAFF
.	few	TRBV5-1	TRBJ1-1	TGCGCCAGCAGTATGTCAGGCAGGAACACTGAAGCTTTCTTT	CASSMSGRNTEAFF
.	few	TRBV15	TRBJ1-3	TGTGCCACCAGCATTCCCTGGGAGGCCGCTGGAAACACCATATATTTT	CATSIPWEAAGNTIYF
.	many	TRBV7-2	TRBJ1-2	TGTGCCAGCAGTTTGGGCGGGAGCTATGGCTACACCTTC	CASSLGGSYGYTF
.	many	TRBV13	TRBJ2-5	TGTGCCAGCAGCCTCCGCGGGGGCAAAGAGACCCAGTACTTC	CASSLRGGKETQYF
.	many	TRBV28	TRBJ1-6	TGTGCCAGCACCTCGGGCGGTTCACCCCTCCACTTT	CASTSGGSPLHF
TRBD2	many	TRBV7-9	TRBJ2-5	TGTGCCAGCAGCTTGCTTAACCTTTATAGCGGGAGAGAGACCCAGTACTTC	CASSLLNLYSGRETQYF
.	few	TRBV12-3/TRBV12-4	TRBJ1-1	TGTGCCAGCGGGAGGGGGGACGAAGCTTTCTTT	CASGRGDEAFF
TRBD1	few	TRBV4-1	TRBJ1-5	TGCGCCAGCAGCGTGGGACAGACGTCCAATCAGCCCCAGCATTTT	CASSVGQTSNQPQHF
TRBD1	few	TRBV2	TRBJ2-3	TGTGCCAGCAGTGGGGACAGGGGGCCAGATACGCAGTATTTT	CASSGDRGPDTQYF
.	many	TRBV11-2	TRBJ2-7	TGTGCCAGCAACCTTCGCGGCAGGGACAACGAGCAGTACTTC	CASNLRGRDNEQYF
.	.	TRBV3-1	TRBJ1-5	TGTGCCAGCAGCCAAGATGGGGGAAATCAGCCCCAGCATTTT	CASSQDGGNQPQHF
TRBD2	.	TRBV3-1	TRBJ2-3	TGTGCCAGCAGCCAAGATCAAGCGGGGGGTGGTACGCAGTATTTT	CASSQDQAGGGTQYF
.	many	TRBV7-2	TRBJ2-7	TGTGCCAGCAGCCACATGACTCATCCCTACGAGCAGTACTTC	CASSHMTHPYEQYF
TRBD2	few	TRBV6-1	TRBJ2-7	TGTGCCAGCAGACCCATAGCGGGAGAAGGAGAGCAGTACTTC	CASRPIAGEGEQYF
.	.	TRBV7-8	TRBJ2-7	TGTGCCAGCAGCTTAGAGGGGTTGGGACTCTCCTACGAGCAGTACTTC	CASSLEGLGLSYEQYF
.	.	TRBV7-2	TRBJ2-1	TGTGCCAGCAGCTTAGGACACGATTCCAATGAGCAGTTCTTC	CASSLGHDSNEQFF
TRBD2	many	TRBV24-1	TRBJ2-2	TGTGCCACCAGTGACCCCTGGGAGGGCGGGGAGCTGTTTTTT	CATSDPWEGGELFF